A selection of T cell receptor beta chains follows, all from one sample in a study of cytomegalovirus exposure and HLA in healthy donors. TCRdb keeps only in-frame clones here, not all; method: immunoSEQ multiplex PCR. Of approximately 150,000 clones listed, 65% to 70% are singletons. Sequencing input: PBMCs. Source of these receptors: a man aged 25-45 years in good health and CMV-seropositive. Each CDR3 is given with its conserved first and last residue. The D gene is left open where the match is weak. A clone size is listed for some rows: how often the clone was seen (once, few, many), or a class if it is expanded.

NA	TRBV7-9	TRBJ1-1	NA	TGTGCCAGCAGCTTAGGGGGCAGGGGTCAACTAGAAGCTTTCTTT	CASSLGGRGQLEAFF
NA	TRBV18	TRBJ2-7	NA	TGTGCCAGCTCACCTCAGGGATTATCCTACGAGCAGTACTTC	CASSPQGLSYEQYF
few	TRBV19	TRBJ2-7	NA	TGTGCCAGTAGTATCCGGACAGACTACGAGCAGTACTTC	CASSIRTDYEQYF
NA	TRBV11-2	TRBJ2-7	NA	TGTGCCAGCAGCTTAGGAGGGACTTTAAGGCACGAGCAGTACTTC	CASSLGGTLRHEQYF
NA	TRBV20-1	TRBJ2-1	NA	TGCAGTGCTGTAAACAATGAGCAGTTCTTC	CSAVNNEQFF
NA	TRBV5-4	TRBJ1-1	TRBD1	TGTGCCAGCAGTTTAGACAGGGGGGCTGAAGCTTCCTTT	CASSLDRGAEASF
once	TRBV29-1	TRBJ2-5	TRBD2	TGCAGCGTCCGCGGACTAGCGGGAGAGGGAGAGACCCAGTACTTC	CSVRGLAGEGETQYF
NA	TRBV19	TRBJ2-1	NA	TGTGCCAGTAGGGTAACTATTTCCTACAATGAGCAGTTCTTC	CASRVTISYNEQFF
NA	TRBV10-3	TRBJ2-2	TRBD2	TGTGCCAGTGGGACTAGCGGGACAGAGAACACCGGGGAGCTGTTTTTT	CASGTSGTENTGELFF
NA	TRBV7-2	TRBJ2-5	NA	TGTGCCAGCAGCTTAGGTAGCGGCCAAGAGACCCAGTACTTC	CASSLGSGQETQYF
once	TRBV27	TRBJ2-4	NA	TGTGCCAGCGGTCGAGGAGTTCTAGCCAAAAACATTCAGTACTTC	CASGRGVLAKNIQYF
NA	TRBV28	TRBJ1-2	TRBD1	TGTGCCAGCAGTCCTACCCTACGACAGGGGATTTATGGCTACACCTTC	CASSPTLRQGIYGYTF
NA	TRBV19	TRBJ1-5	TRBD1	TGTGCCAGTAGTGGGGGACAGGGGTTCAATCAGCCCCAGCATTTT	CASSGGQGFNQPQHF
NA	TRBV5-6	TRBJ1-5	NA	TGTGCCAGCAGCTCACAGGGTTATAATCAGCCCCAGCATTTT	CASSSQGYNQPQHF
few	TRBV10-3	TRBJ1-1	TRBD1	TGTGCCATCAGTGAACAGGGGAAGGACACTGAAGCTTTCTTT	CAISEQGKDTEAFF
NA	TRBV6-1	TRBJ1-3	NA	TGTGCCAGCAGCCGCGATGGCTCTGGAAACACCATATATTTT	CASSRDGSGNTIYF
few	TRBV6-1	TRBJ1-1	NA	TGTGCCAGCAGTGAGACAGGGAACACTGAAGCTTTCTTT	CASSETGNTEAFF
NA	TRBV19	TRBJ1-1	TRBD1	TGTGCCAGTAGTTCCCTTGGACAGGTCACTGAAGCTTTCTTT	CASSSLGQVTEAFF
NA	TRBV5-1	TRBJ2-2	TRBD1	TGCGCCAGCAGCTGGGGGACAGGGAGGGACACCGGGGAGCTGTTTTTT	CASSWGTGRDTGELFF
NA	TRBV18	TRBJ2-1	NA	TGTGCCAGCTCACCAAGGAGCGAAGGTGAGCAGTTCTTC	CASSPRSEGEQFF
NA	TRBV7-9	TRBJ2-7	TRBD1	TGTGCCTCAAACAGGGGAACCTCCTACGAGCAGTACTTC	CASNRGTSYEQYF
NA	TRBV29-1	TRBJ2-3	TRBD2	TGCAGCGCAATACCGGGACTACGCGTCCCTACGCAGTATTTT	CSAIPGLRVPTQYF
once	TRBV14	TRBJ2-2	TRBD1	TGTGCCAGCAGCCTCACAGGGGTAGGGACCGGGGAGCTGTTTTTT	CASSLTGVGTGELFF
NA	TRBV6-5	TRBJ1-2	TRBD1	TGTGCCAGCACGAACGACGGACAGGGGGGGGGCTACACCTTC	CASTNDGQGGGYTF
NA	TRBV5-4	TRBJ1-6	TRBD1	TGTGCCAGCAGCTTCATGACAGGGGTTAGTGAACCCCTCCACTTT	CASSFMTGVSEPLHF
NA	TRBV12-5	TRBJ1-1	NA	TGTGCTAGTGGTTTGGCCTGGACGGGGTGGGGCACTGAAGCTTTCTTT	CASGLAWTGWGTEAFF
few	TRBV13	TRBJ2-7	NA	TGTGCCAGCAGCCCGAGGGTAAAGTCGACCCACGAGCAGTACTTC	CASSPRVKSTHEQYF
NA	TRBV7-3	TRBJ2-1	NA	TGTGCCAGCAGCTTAAGGCTGGGCACCTACAATGAGCAGTTCTTC	CASSLRLGTYNEQFF
NA	TRBV19	TRBJ2-7	NA	TGTGCCAGTAGTATGCGGCCAGGGCAAACCTACGAGCAGTACTTC	CASSMRPGQTYEQYF
once	TRBV6-1	TRBJ2-5	NA	TGTGCCATCGAATGGACTAATAAAGAGACCCAGTACTTC	CAIEWTNKETQYF
NA	TRBV7-9	TRBJ2-3	NA	TGTGCCAGCAGTTACGGACAGTTAGACACAGATACGCAGTATTTT	CASSYGQLDTDTQYF
NA	TRBV10-2	TRBJ1-3	TRBD1	TGCGCCAGCAGGACTGCAGACAGGGGACGCGGAAACACCATATATTTT	CASRTADRGRGNTIYF
NA	TRBV7-9	TRBJ2-5	TRBD1	TGTGCCAGCAGCCGACAGGGGATTCTCCAAGAGACCCAGTACTTC	CASSRQGILQETQYF
NA	TRBV27	TRBJ2-5	TRBD2	TGTGCCAGCACCGATCTAACGACTAGCGGGAGAGCAGAGACCCAGTACTTC	CASTDLTTSGRAETQYF
NA	TRBV29-1	TRBJ1-2	TRBD1	TGCAGCGTGGGACAGGGAGTTAACTATGGCTACACCTTC	CSVGQGVNYGYTF
NA	TRBV28	TRBJ2-7	TRBD2	TGTGCCAGCAGCACCGGGACTAGCGGGAGCTACGAGCAGTACTTC	CASSTGTSGSYEQYF
NA	TRBV6-1	TRBJ2-7	NA	TGTGCCAGCAAATTCCGCGAGCAGTACTTC	CASKFREQYF
NA	TRBV20-1	TRBJ2-7	TRBD2	TGCAGTGCTCGGTCTAGCGGCCGATCCTTTTTC	CSARSSGRSFF
NA	TRBV18	TRBJ2-5	NA	TGTGCCAGCTCACCTCGGGAGTTAGAGACCCAGTACTTC	CASSPRELETQYF
NA	TRBV7-6	TRBJ2-7	TRBD2	TGTGCCAGCAGCTTAGCGGGAGGGCCTAGCTACGAGCAGTACTTC	CASSLAGGPSYEQYF
NA	TRBV27	TRBJ2-7	TRBD1	TGTGCCAGCAGTTTATCGGGGGACAGGGTTTCCTACGAGCAGTACTTC	CASSLSGDRVSYEQYF
NA	TRBV6-5	TRBJ1-5	NA	TGTGCCAGCAGTGAGGAGGGTACCGGGACCCAGCATTTT	CASSEEGTGTQHF
NA	TRBV7-6	TRBJ2-5	NA	TGTGCCAGCAGCTTTGACAGTCCAGGGACCCAGTACTTC	CASSFDSPGTQYF
NA	TRBV6-5	TRBJ2-5	NA	TGTGCCAGCAGTTCCGGGAGTAGTTCCGACCAAGAGACCCAGTACTTC	CASSSGSSSDQETQYF